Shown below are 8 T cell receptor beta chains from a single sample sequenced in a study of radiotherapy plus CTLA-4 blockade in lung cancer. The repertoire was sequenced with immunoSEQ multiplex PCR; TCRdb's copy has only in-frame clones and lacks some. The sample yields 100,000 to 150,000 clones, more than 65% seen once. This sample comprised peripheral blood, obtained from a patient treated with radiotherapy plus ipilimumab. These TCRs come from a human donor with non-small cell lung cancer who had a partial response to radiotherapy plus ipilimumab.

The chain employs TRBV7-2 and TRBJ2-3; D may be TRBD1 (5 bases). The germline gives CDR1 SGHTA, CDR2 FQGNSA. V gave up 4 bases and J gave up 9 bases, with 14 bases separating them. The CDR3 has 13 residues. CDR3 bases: TGTGCCAGCAGCTCAGACCCAACAGGAACGCAGTATTTT. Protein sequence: CASSSDPTGTQYF.

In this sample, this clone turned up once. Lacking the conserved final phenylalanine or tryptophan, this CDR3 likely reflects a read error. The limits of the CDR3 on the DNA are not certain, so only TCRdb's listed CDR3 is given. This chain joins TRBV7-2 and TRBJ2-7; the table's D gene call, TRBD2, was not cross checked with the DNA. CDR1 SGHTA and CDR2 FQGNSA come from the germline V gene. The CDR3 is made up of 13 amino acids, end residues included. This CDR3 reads CASSLETGGPLTI.

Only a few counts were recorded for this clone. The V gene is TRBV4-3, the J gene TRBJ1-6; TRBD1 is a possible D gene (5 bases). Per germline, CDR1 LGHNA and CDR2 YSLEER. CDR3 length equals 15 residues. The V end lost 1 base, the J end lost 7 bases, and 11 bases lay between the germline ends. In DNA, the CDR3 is TGCGCCAGCAGCCAAGTATGGGGCGGAAATTCACCCCTCCACTTT. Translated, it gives CASSQVWGGNSPLHF.

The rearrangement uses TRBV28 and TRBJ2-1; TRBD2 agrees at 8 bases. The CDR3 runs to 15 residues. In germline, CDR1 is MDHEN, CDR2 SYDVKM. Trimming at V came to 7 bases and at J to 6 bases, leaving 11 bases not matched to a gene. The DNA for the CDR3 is TGTGCCAGCACCTCCCATTTAGCGGGAACCAATGAGCAGTTCTTC. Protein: CASTSHLAGTNEQFF.

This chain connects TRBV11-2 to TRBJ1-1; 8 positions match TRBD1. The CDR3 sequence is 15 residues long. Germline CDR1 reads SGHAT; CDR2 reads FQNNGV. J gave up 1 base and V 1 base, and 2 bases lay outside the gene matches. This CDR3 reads CASSLVRGRNTEAFF. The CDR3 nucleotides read TGTGCCAGCAGCTTAGTCAGGGGGCGGAACACTGAAGCTTTCTTT.

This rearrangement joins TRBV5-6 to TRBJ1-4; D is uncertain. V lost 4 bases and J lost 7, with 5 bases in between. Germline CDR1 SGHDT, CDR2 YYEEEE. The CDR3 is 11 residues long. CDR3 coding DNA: TGTGCCAGCAGCGAGGGTGAAAAACTGTTTTTT. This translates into CASSEGEKLFF.

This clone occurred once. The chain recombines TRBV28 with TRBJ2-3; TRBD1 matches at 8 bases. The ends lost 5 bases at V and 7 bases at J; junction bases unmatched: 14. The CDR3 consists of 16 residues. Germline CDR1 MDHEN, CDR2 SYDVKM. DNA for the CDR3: TGTGCCAGCAGTCCCCCTCTCGGACAGGGTCGACATACGCAGTATTTT. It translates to CASSPPLGQGRHTQYF. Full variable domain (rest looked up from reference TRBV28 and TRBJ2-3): DVKVTQSSRYLVKRTGEKVFLECVQDMDHENMFWYRQDPGLGLRLIYFSYDVKMKEKGDIPEGYSVSREKKERFSLILESASTNQTSMYLCASSPPLGQGRHTQYFGPGTRLTVL.

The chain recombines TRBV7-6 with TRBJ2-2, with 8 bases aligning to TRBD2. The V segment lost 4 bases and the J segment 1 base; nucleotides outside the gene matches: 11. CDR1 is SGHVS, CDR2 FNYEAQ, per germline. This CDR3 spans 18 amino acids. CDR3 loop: CASSSWAGLVENTGELFF. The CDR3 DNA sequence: TGTGCCAGCAGCTCCTGGGCGGGACTAGTTGAGAACACCGGGGAGCTGTTTTTT.